This T cell receptor (beta chain) was identified during a study of cytomegalovirus exposure and HLA in healthy donors (dated by TCRdb to 2015 to 2018). Turning to the overall study: In an earlier analysis of some 610 of the donors, 250 to 350 Gb of sequence data and 100 million or so unique TCR beta sequences from 150 million to 200 million T cells were reported. An early release covering 550 to 650 HLA-typed donors comprised 250 to 350 gigabases of sequencing data and approximately 85 million unique TCR sequences. The genetic ancestry cluster associated with self-reported Caucasian donors included approximately 85% of the roughly 400 genotyped donors. The study aimed to test whether signatures of past pathogen exposure could be identified by cataloging public T cell receptors. Using immunosequencing, the study profiled T cell repertoires from fewer than 700 subjects and related those repertoires to cytomegalovirus serostatus. In addition to the first cohort of around 670 subjects, a separate validation cohort of over 90 different subjects was used. To predict cytomegalovirus infection status, the study brought together high-throughput TCR immunosequencing, statistical association of individual TCRs with disease status, and machine learning. To study patterns of TCR occurrence, a later analysis re-analyzed previously published TCR beta repertoires from 700 or so donors and added high-resolution HLA genotyping. In the later analysis, no new phenotypic data were used to find candidate immune exposures; instead, reliance was placed on TCR beta sequences and their occurrence across donors. To decide whether each TCR beta V gene segment behaved as functional or pseudogenic, an earlier analysis of approximately 600 of the donors relied on high-throughput TCR beta sequencing. Donor age, sex, ethnicity and CMV serostatus were compiled alongside the repertoire data. A later genetic analysis took genome-wide SNP genotypes for about three fifths of the roughly 670 donors and used that subset as a discovery cohort. All discovery cohort repertoires had been generated on a single sequencing platform. HLA typing included class I and class II loci at four-digit resolution. Typing coverage varied by locus: roughly 629-640 donors for A, B, C, DRB1 and DQB1; approximately 560 for DQA1; nearly 610 for DPA1; more than 450 for DPB1. About 5 DR-DQ haplotypes were handled as single units for association and clustering, since linkage in the cohort was strong. Among around 400 genotyped donors of the cohort, an average of 235,054 unique TCR beta nucleotide sequences were sequenced per donor, roughly 18% of them non-productive. Points the paper makes about the study in general: The authors suggested that the approach could potentially be generalized to other disease states and immunological phenotypes. The sequencing pipeline was judged likely to have produced a cluster of highly shared sequence variants as a technical artifact. A later analysis found that TCR association rates varied across HLA loci, with DRB1 alleles showing the most associated TCRs and HLA-C alleles the fewest. In this cohort, only TCR beta chains were sequenced, and detectable features were limited by the absence of alpha or paired-chain data. The classifier was reported to diagnose cytomegalovirus status with high specificity and sensitivity in both the original cohort and the validation cohort. At a false discovery rate of 0.05, a later analysis linked 16,951 TCR beta sequences to specific HLA alleles. A further reported finding was that TCR beta sequences accurately predicted the HLA-A and HLA-B alleles for most subjects in the first cohort. Some IMGT-functional V segments, including TRBV6-2 and TRBV6-3, could not be distinguished by the 87-base-pair reads and were therefore excluded. Correlated functional status among segregating V segments might reflect linkage disequilibrium, but an unknown experimental factor could not be ruled out. According to a later analysis, parvovirus B19, influenza, CMV and Epstein-Barr virus appeared linked to several top co-occurrence clusters. When HLA alleles, especially DR and DQ, strongly co-occurred, TCR associations were difficult to assign to individual alleles. The earlier analysis of about 600 of the donors excluded seventeen rarely observed V segments, including chromosome 9 orphons, because counts were too low. In a later genetic analysis, fewer N-insertions in productive TCRs were reported among donors in an Asian-associated ancestry cluster than the roughly 640-donor mean. Across donors, most TCR sequences were observed very rarely, whereas some public TCRs were present in many individuals. In a later genetic analysis, a missense DCLRE1C variant was associated with V-gene and J-gene trimming of TCR beta chains, and the association was replicated in an independent cohort. A later analysis found that HLA-associated TCR beta chains were more clonally expanded and had lower generation probabilities than equally common non-associated chains. The only immune exposure information available for the cohort was CMV serostatus. Most CMV-associated TCR beta chains appeared to be HLA-restricted in a later analysis, and the HLA associations seemed to be driven largely by CMV exposure. Sequencing depth was assumed to be roughly uniform across donors in the presence/absence analyses, though that assumption may not hold. In an earlier analysis of several hundred of the donors, most TCR beta V segments were observed in productive rearrangements about 90% or about 30% of the time, broadly matching IMGT annotations. In vitro tests confirmed that a few of the cytomegalovirus-associated TCR beta chains recognize cytomegalovirus antigens. The study gave a list of about 150 TCR beta chains associated with cytomegalovirus. Because some donors lacked HLA typing at each locus, the association tests relied only on the typed subset.

The library was produced with the immunoSEQ multiplex PCR assay. For the multiplex PCR, a mixture combining 60 forward primers for TCR Vbeta segments and 13 reverse primers for TCR Jbeta segments was used. The CDR3 region of rearranged TCR beta genes was amplified from genomic DNA with a multiplex PCR assay. The Illumina HiSeq System was used to sequence the amplified TCR beta libraries as 87-base-pair reads. The original pipeline was this. A later analysis tallied 75 million to 95 million unique TCR beta chains across the 660 or so repertoires, and 10 million to 11 million of those chains were shared by two or more donors. To remove PCR and sequencing errors, raw reads were error-corrected and collapsed into unique sequences using a nearest-neighbor algorithm that merged closely related sequences. V, D and J gene segments were assigned by aligning CDR3 sequences to IMGT reference sequences. Each retained sequence needed at least a six-nucleotide match to both a V gene segment and a J gene segment. A rearrangement counted as productive if the CDR3 had no stop codons and remained in frame with V and J, and every other rearrangement counted as non-productive. Following IMGT convention, CDR3 was defined as the stretch from the second conserved V-encoded cysteine to the conserved J-encoded phenylalanine. Sequences without an unambiguous match to a single V gene segment were excluded from the earlier analysis of several hundred of the donors. An earlier analysis of several hundred of the donors classified V segments as functional when productive rearrangements were above 56.7% and as segregating when the standard deviation between donors was above 5%. A statistical classification framework was built for diagnosing cytomegalovirus status from the catalog of TCR beta chain sequences. V and J gene assignment, in a later analysis, came from comparing TCR nucleotide sequences with IMGT/GENE-DB human TR gene sequences. In a later analysis, CDR3 sequences and most-parsimonious VDJ recombination scenarios were assigned using the TCRdist pipeline. In a later analysis, every TCR beta chain was defined by the combination of its CDR3 amino acid sequence and its V-gene family, and reads without a unique V-gene family were dropped. As a way to deal with suspected cross-contamination and a sequencing artifact, a later analysis dropped nearly 600 nucleotide sequences that were highly shared and had low generation probability. In a later analysis, a clonal expansion index for each public chain was calculated from normalized within-repertoire ranks of inferred template counts. In a later analysis, generation probabilities were computed using a VDJ recombination model fitted to out-of-frame rearrangements, and the results were checked against IGoR. In a later analysis, TCR-TCR, TCR-HLA and TCR-CMV co-occurrence was scored with hypergeometric tests, and a repertoire-size bias correction was applied to TCR pairs. A later analysis estimated false discovery rates by permuting HLA or CMV assignments 20 times. A later analysis grouped co-occurring TCRs with DBSCAN, adding TCRdist sequence similarity when clustering within HLA-allele-positive subsets. For co-occurrence clustering, repertoires with fewer than 30,000 or more than 120,000 public chains were excluded, along with 5 or 6 repertoires with anomalous nucleotide sharing. The immuneACCESS repertoire file appears here via TCRdb, limited to in-frame rearrangements. These files lack a portion of the clones; in checked studies, under half of the deficit traces to unresolved V genes, and the cause of the others is not known. V, J and clone size are those of that table, while D and trimming were read from the DNA. The sample has under 150,000 clones on record, under 90% of them singletons. In total, the top ten clones hold around 2.5% of the sample.

About this clone: There is no known antigen for this receptor. No much larger clone is present one base from it, and per-base qualities are unavailable.

The cohort was made up of 500 to 800 healthy bone marrow donors. At the time of sampling, all cohort members were nominally healthy, though unrecorded immune exposures were likely present. The donor was CMV seronegative and belonged to the group of 350 to 400 seronegative cohort members. Each donor provided a peripheral blood sample, and peripheral blood mononuclear cells were used for TCR beta sequencing. Genomic DNA extraction from the blood cell samples was performed with the Qiagen DNeasy Blood Extraction Kit. The CDR3 covers 13 residues, taking in both the cysteine and the phenylalanine. Only the CDR3 DNA is retained, 39 bases long and in frame from the first base. V loses 1 base of germline sequence and J loses 6 bases, and the interval between the two ends is 9 bases. Sequences SGHTA (CDR1) and FQGTGA (CDR2) are obtained from the germline V gene.

This TCR derives from a male donor in good health and CMV-seronegative. The sample was PBMCs. This receptor chain uses TRBV7-3 and TRBJ1-1; D gene: possibly TRBD1, on 5 matching bases. The CDR3 in this case is CASSLSGAAEAFF. DNA sequence: TGTGCCAGCAGCTTAAGTGGGGCCGCTGAAGCTTTCTTT.